The 23 T cell receptor beta chains reported below all come from one sample, sequenced in a study of metastatic and nonmetastatic thyroid tumors. TCRdb reanalyzed the PCR reads with MiXCR. The data hold 25,000 to 40,000 clones, with approximately 19% observed a single time. Thyroid surgery had not been preceded by any treatment in any patient. Source material: blood. The receptors come from a female donor with papillary thyroid cancer or a benign thyroid nodule (not recorded which). Some clones in this sample may be carry-over from other donors' samples.

This clone was seen many times. A read error may be the cause here, since a much bigger clone is one base away. This same CDR3 is encoded by further DNA sequences in the sample. The V and J genes are TRBV19 and TRBJ1-1, with 7 bases aligning to TRBD1. Germline V CDR1 and CDR2: LNHDA, SQIVND (reference sequence). The CDR3 contains 15 residues. The CDR3 here is CASSPTTGWNTEAFF. In DNA form, the CDR3 reads TGCGCCAGTAGTCCCACGACAGGGTGGAACACTGAAGCTTTCTTT.

This clone has a count of ten or more. This chain uses TRBV12-5 with TRBJ2-7; 8 nucleotides align to TRBD1. This CDR3 contains 14 residues. Germline CDR1 is LGHNT and CDR2 is FRNRAP. V shed 7 bases, J shed 5 bases, and the junction held 10 bases outside the gene matches. The CDR3 DNA reads TGTGCTAGTGCCCGGACAGGGATCCCCCACGAGCAGTACTTC. Its protein product is CASARTGIPHEQYF.

This clone turned up a few times. The chain joins TRBV6-1 to TRBJ1-2; D might be TRBD1 (6 bases). The germline CDR1 and CDR2 sequences are MNHNS and SASEGT. Trimming took off 4 bases at V and 8 bases at J, with 14 bases between the two ends. The CDR3 is 13 amino acids. As DNA, the CDR3 is TGTGCCAGCAGTGTACAGGGTTATAAGGGCTACACCTTC. Its translation: CASSVQGYKGYTF.

This clone was counted ten times or more. The chain couples TRBV5-1 to TRBJ1-5; D gene unclear. Germline CDR1 reads SGHRS; CDR2 reads YFSETQ. This CDR3 region has 15 residues. V lost 0 bases and J 7 bases, leaving 14 bases between the germline ends. CDR3 sequence (DNA): TGCGCCAGCAGCTTGGAGGGTAAGGGAGGCCAGCCCCAGCATTTT. This gives the protein CASSLEGKGGQPQHF.

This clone has at least ten counts. This chain links TRBV4-1 with TRBJ2-7; tentatively, D is TRBD1 (6 bases). V was shortened by 5 bases and J by 4 bases, with 12 bases between the two germline ends. The CDR3 contains 13 residues. Germline values: CDR1 MGHRA, CDR2 YSYEKL. The CDR3 spells CASSWGQTYEQYF. The DNA for the CDR3 is TGCGCCAGCAGCTGGGGACAAACTTACGAGCAGTACTTC.

About this clone itself: Mismatch with germline at one junction end may stem from a read error. The rearrangement uses TRBV6-2 or TRBV6-3 and TRBJ2-7; no clear D. This CDR3 region has 14 residues. Per the germline V gene, CDR1 is MNHEY and CDR2 is SVGEGT. The CDR3 protein is CASSYSYSSYQQHF. CDR3 nucleotides: TGTGCCAGCAGTTACTCTTACAGCTCCTACCAGCAGCACTTC.

The rearrangement joins TRBV30 to TRBJ2-7; a possible D gene is TRBD2 (7 bases). The V gene's germline CDR1 is GTSNPN and CDR2 SVGIG (reference sequence). This CDR3 has 15 residues. V was cut by 2 bases and J by 5 bases, with 19 bases left in between. The CDR3 here is CAWSPGGQGRNEQYF. The CDR3 bases are TGTGCCTGGAGTCCCGGGGGGCAGGGTAGGAACGAGCAGTACTTC.

The rearrangement uses TRBV4-1 and TRBJ1-6, with D perhaps matching TRBD1 (5 bases). V lost 0 bases and J lost 6, with 15 bases in between. The CDR3 runs to 17 residues. Germline V CDR1 and CDR2: MGHRA, YSYEKL. Here the CDR3 reads CASSQDQPTGTNSPLHF. CDR3 DNA sequence: TGCGCCAGCAGCCAAGATCAACCTACAGGAACTAATTCACCCCTCCACTTT.

This clone occurred many times. CDR3 in amino acids: CASGLPGVISGNTIYF. DNA of the CDR3: TGTGCTAGTGGTTTGCCTGGGGTGATCTCTGGAAACACCATATATTTT. The J gene is TRBJ1-3, the V gene TRBV12-5; D gene ambiguous. Germline V gene sequence: CDR1 LGHNT, CDR2 FRNRAP. V was pared by 2 bases and J by 0 bases, with 11 bases between. This CDR3 region has 16 residues.

In this sample, this clone turned up a few times. The chain combines TRBV10-1 with TRBJ2-1; TRBD1 aligns across 8 bases. The CDR3 is 16 amino acids. Trimming took 3 bases from V and 5 from J; bases not matched to a gene: 9. Germline CDR1 reads WNHNN; CDR2 reads SYGVQD (reference sequence). The CDR3 reads CASSEKTGQGNNEQFF. DNA of the CDR3: TGCGCCAGCAGTGAAAAGACTGGACAGGGCAACAATGAGCAGTTCTTC.

This clone has a count of ten or more. This chain connects TRBV4-2 to TRBJ2-7; D is possibly TRBD1 (5 bases). Germline V gene data show CDR1 as LGHNA and CDR2 as YNFKEQ. This CDR3 region has 15 residues. Trimming removed 2 bases from V and 4 bases from J, with 15 bases in between. This CDR3 is CASSQTTGVQYEQYF. Here the CDR3 DNA reads TGTGCCAGCAGCCAAACAACAGGTGTACAGTACGAGCAGTACTTC.

By share, this clone counts as large. This chain joins TRBV6-1 and TRBJ2-6; TRBD1 aligns across 9 bases. Germline loops: CDR1 MNHNS, CDR2 SASEGT. The CDR3 contains 16 residues. J was trimmed by 0 bases and V by 8 bases; bases with no gene match: 5. As DNA, the CDR3 is TGTGCCAGCGAGACAGGGGGTGGCTCTGGGGCCAACGTCCTGACTTTC. Protein sequence: CASETGGGSGANVLTF.

This chain joins TRBV11-2 and TRBJ2-7; the match to TRBD2 covers 8 bases. V shed 1 base, J shed 2 bases, and the junction held 4 bases outside the gene matches. The CDR3 loop spans 15 amino acids. Germline-derived CDR1 and CDR2 are SGHAT and FQNNGV. CDR3 bases: TGTGCCAGCAGCTTAGGGGGCGGGGGGACCTACGAGCAGTACTTC. This encodes CASSLGGGGTYEQYF.

This clone was seen at least ten times. CDR3 sequence (DNA): TGTGCCAGTAGTCTCGGACAGGGAGGTCAGCCCCAGCATTTT. This translates into CASSLGQGGQPQHF. This chain joins TRBV19 and TRBJ1-5, with 8 bases lining up with TRBD1. The CDR3 is made up of 14 amino acids. Germline lookup yields CDR1 LNHDA and CDR2 SQIVND (reference sequence). V was clipped by 5 bases and J by 6 bases; unmatched bases: 6.

This clone came up many times. V and J are TRBV7-2 and TRBJ2-1, with 9 bases fitting TRBD1. J was trimmed by 5 bases and V by 5 bases; bases with no gene match: 13. The CDR3 runs to 17 residues. CDR1 is SGHTA and CDR2 is FQGNSA in the germline V gene. CDR3 in amino acids: CASSTYTPGQGHNEQFF. In nucleotides, the CDR3 is TGTGCCAGCAGCACCTACACCCCGGGACAGGGTCACAATGAGCAGTTCTTC.

This clone showed up just a few times. A read error may explain this, as a much larger clone is one base away. The J gene is TRBJ1-3, the V gene TRBV10-2; D is possibly TRBD1 (6 bases). Germline values: CDR1 WSHSY, CDR2 SAAADI. This CDR3 is built from 16 residues. This CDR3 is CASSDSDRRSGNTTYF. DNA of the CDR3: TGCGCCAGCAGTGATAGCGACAGGCGCTCTGGAAACACCACATATTTT.

V is TRBV24-1 and J is TRBJ1-2; D may be TRBD1 (6 bases). V lost 4 bases and J 12 bases, leaving 14 bases between the germline ends. Germline V lookup: CDR1 KGHDR, CDR2 SFDVKD. CDR3 length: 12 residues. CDR3 DNA: TGTGCCACCAGTGACACCAGGGGACGCGACACCTTC. Translated: CATSDTRGRDTF.

Within the sample, this clone is medium-sized. The J gene is TRBJ1-2, the V gene TRBV20-1; possible D gene TRBD1, 6 bases. The CDR3 runs to 9 residues. The V gene's germline CDR1 is DFQATT and CDR2 SNEGSKA (reference sequence). The CDR3 DNA sequence: TGCAGGGTCCAGGGGGGCTACACCTTC. As protein: CRVQGGYTF.

The table lists this clone with many counts. The chain recombines TRBV25-1 with TRBJ1-1, with unresolved D. The V and J ends lost 2 bases and 4 bases respectively, with 11 bases between them. This CDR3 spans 14 amino acids. Germline values: CDR1 MGHDK, CDR2 SYGVNS. The CDR3 region has the DNA TGTGCCAGCAGTGAAGCCCAATATGCCACTGAAGCTTTCTTT. It codes for CASSEAQYATEAFF.

The sample holds many counts of this clone. The genes are TRBV11-1 and TRBJ2-5; D unclear. This CDR3 spans 12 amino acids. Trimming took 3 bases from V and 1 from J, leaving 3 bases between them. CDR1 and CDR2 from the germline V gene are SGHAT and FQDESV (reference sequence). The CDR3 reads CASSLGQETQYF. CDR3 coding DNA: TGTGCCAGCAGCTTGGGCCAAGAGACCCAGTACTTC.

This clone came up many times. The V gene is TRBV20-1, the J gene TRBJ1-5; possibly TRBD1 for D (5 bases). This CDR3 contains 18 residues. V lost 1 base and J 6 bases, leaving 25 bases between the germline ends. Germline loops: CDR1 DFQATT, CDR2 SNEGSKA (reference sequence). The CDR3 is CSARGGTGYPINGQPQHF. CDR3 bases: TGCAGTGCTAGAGGAGGGACGGGCTATCCGATTAACGGTCAGCCCCAGCATTTT.

The genes are TRBV5-1 and TRBJ2-7, with 8 bases aligning to TRBD2. The CDR3 is 17 residues long. J gave up 0 bases and V 4 bases, and 12 bases lay outside the gene matches. Germline CDR1 reads SGHRS; CDR2 reads YFSETQ. The CDR3 DNA follows: TGCGCCAGCAGCCCGGGGGGGCTAGCGTCCTACTCCTACGAGCAGTACTTC. Its protein product is CASSPGGLASYSYEQYF.

CDR3 in DNA: TGCAGTGCTAGAGATCTGGGGGAGGGCCGCGCCTACGAGCAGTACTTC. The encoded protein is CSARDLGEGRAYEQYF. The chain is built from TRBV20-1 and TRBJ2-7; 7 nucleotides align to TRBD2. V shed 0 bases and J 2 bases; nucleotides not matched to a gene: 10. CDR3 length equals 16 residues. Germline V gene data show CDR1 as DFQATT and CDR2 as SNEGSKA (reference sequence).